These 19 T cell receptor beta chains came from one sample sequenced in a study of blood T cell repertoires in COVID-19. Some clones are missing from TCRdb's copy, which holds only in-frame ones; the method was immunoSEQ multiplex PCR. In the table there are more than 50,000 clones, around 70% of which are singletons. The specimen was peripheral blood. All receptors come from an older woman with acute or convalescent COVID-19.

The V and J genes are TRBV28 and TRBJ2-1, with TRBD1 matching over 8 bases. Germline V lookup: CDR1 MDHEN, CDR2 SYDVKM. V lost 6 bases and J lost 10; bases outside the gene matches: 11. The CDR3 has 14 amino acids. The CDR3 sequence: CASRSGQGISEQFF. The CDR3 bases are TGTGCCAGCAGGTCCGGACAGGGAATATCCGAGCAGTTCTTC.

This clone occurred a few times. CDR3 residues: CASSRQDRGLEAFF. In DNA form, the CDR3 reads TGCGCCAGCAGCCGGCAGGACAGGGGACTTGAAGCTTTCTTT. The J gene is TRBJ1-1, the V gene TRBV4-1; 9 bases are a match to TRBD1. Germline trimming cut 4 bases from V and 7 bases from J; bases unmatched to any gene: 7. The germline CDR1 and CDR2 sequences are MGHRA and YSYEKL. There are 14 residues in the CDR3.

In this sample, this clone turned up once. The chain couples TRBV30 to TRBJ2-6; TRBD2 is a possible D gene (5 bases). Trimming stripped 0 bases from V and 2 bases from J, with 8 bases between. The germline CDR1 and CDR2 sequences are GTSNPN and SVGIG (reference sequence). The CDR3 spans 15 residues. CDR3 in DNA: TGTGCCTGGAGTGTACGGAGGACTGGGGCCAACGTCCTGACTTTC. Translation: CAWSVRRTGANVLTF.

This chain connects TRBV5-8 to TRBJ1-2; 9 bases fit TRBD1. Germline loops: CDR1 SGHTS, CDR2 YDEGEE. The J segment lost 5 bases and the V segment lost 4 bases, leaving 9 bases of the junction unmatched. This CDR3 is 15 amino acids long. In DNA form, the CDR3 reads TGTGCCAGCAGCACCCGGACAGGGGATCATTATGGCTACACCTTC. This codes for CASSTRTGDHYGYTF.

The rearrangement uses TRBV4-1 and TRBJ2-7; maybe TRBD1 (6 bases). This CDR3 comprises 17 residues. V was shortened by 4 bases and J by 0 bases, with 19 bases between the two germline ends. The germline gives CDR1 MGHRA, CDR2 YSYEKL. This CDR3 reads CASSLKLLQGTSYEQYF. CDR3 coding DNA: TGCGCCAGCAGCCTTAAACTGTTACAGGGAACCTCCTACGAGCAGTACTTC.

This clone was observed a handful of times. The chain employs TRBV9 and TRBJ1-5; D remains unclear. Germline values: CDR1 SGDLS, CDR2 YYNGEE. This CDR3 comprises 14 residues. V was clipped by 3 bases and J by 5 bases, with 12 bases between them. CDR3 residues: CASSAGLWDQPQHF. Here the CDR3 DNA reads TGTGCCAGCAGCGCAGGACTTTGGGATCAGCCCCAGCATTTT.

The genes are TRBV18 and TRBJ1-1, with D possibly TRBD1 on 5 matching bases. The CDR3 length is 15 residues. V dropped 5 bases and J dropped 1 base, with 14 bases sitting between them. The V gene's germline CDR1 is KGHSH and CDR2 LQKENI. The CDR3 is CASSGRGLTNTEAFF. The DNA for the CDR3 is TGTGCCAGCTCAGGAAGGGGACTCACGAACACTGAAGCTTTCTTT.

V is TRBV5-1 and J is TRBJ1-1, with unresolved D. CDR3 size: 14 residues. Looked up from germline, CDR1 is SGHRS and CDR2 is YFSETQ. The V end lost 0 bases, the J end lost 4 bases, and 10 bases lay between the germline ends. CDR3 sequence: CASSLALRGTEAFF. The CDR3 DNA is TGCGCCAGCAGCTTGGCCCTTCGAGGCACTGAAGCTTTCTTT. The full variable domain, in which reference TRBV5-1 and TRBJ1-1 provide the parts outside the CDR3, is KAGVTQTPRYLIKTRGQQVTLSCSPISGHRSVSWYQQTPGQGLQFLFEYFSETQRNKGNFPGRFSGRQFSNSRSEMNVSTLELGDSALYLCASSLALRGTEAFFGQGTRLTVV.

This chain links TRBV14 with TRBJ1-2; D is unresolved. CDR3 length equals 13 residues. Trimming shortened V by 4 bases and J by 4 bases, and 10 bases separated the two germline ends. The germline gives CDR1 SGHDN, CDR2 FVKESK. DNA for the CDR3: TGTGCCAGCAGCCCTAGACTCGCCTATGGCTACACCTTC. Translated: CASSPRLAYGYTF.

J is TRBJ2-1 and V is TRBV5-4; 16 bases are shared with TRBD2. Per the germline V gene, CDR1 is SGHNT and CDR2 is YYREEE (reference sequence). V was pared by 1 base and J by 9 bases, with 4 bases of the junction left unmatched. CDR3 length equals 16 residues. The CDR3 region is CASSLPGLAGGSEQFF. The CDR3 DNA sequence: TGTGCCAGCAGCTTGCCGGGACTAGCGGGGGGGAGTGAGCAGTTCTTC.

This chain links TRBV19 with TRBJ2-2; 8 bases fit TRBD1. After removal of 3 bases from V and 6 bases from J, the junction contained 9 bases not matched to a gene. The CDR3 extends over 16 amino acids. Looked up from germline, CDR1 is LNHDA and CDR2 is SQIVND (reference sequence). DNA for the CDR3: TGTGCCAGTAGTATCGGACAGGGAAGGTACCCCGGGGAGCTGTTTTTT. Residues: CASSIGQGRYPGELFF. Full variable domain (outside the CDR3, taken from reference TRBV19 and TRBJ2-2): DGGITQSPKYLFRKEGQNVTLSCEQNLNHDAMYWYRQDPGQGLRLIYYSQIVNDFQKGDIAEGYSVSREKKESFPLTVTSAQKNPTAFYLCASSIGQGRYPGELFFGEGSRLTVL.

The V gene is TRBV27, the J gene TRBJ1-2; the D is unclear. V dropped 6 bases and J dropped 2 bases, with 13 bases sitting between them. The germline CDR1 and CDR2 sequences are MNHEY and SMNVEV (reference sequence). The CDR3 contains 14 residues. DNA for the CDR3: TGTGCCAGCAGCGTGGGGAGAGGGAACTATGGCTACACCTTC. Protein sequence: CASSVGRGNYGYTF.

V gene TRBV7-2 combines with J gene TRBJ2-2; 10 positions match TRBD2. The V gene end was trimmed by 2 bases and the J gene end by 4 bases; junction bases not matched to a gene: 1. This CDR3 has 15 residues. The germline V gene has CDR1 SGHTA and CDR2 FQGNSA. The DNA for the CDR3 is TGTGCCAGCAGCTTAAGACTAGCGGGCACCGGGGAGCTGTTTTTT. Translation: CASSLRLAGTGELFF.

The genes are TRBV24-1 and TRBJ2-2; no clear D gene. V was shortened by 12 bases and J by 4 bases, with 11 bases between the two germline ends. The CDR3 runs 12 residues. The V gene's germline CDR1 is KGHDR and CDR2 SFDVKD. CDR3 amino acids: CAAQVSTGELFF. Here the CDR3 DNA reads TGTGCCGCCCAGGTTTCCACCGGGGAGCTGTTTTTT.

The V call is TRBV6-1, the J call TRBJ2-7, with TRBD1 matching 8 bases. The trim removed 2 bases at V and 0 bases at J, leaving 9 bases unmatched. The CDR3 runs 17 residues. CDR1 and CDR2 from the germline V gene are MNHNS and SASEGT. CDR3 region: CASSELQRTGRSYEQYF. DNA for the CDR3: TGTGCCAGCAGTGAACTCCAGCGGACAGGGCGCTCCTACGAGCAGTACTTC.

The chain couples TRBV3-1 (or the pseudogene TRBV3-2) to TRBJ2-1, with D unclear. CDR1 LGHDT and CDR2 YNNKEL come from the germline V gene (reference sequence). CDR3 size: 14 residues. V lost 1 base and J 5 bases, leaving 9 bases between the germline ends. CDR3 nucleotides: TGTGCCAGCAGCCAAGGGGCTATAGACAATGAGCAGTTCTTC. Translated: CASSQGAIDNEQFF.

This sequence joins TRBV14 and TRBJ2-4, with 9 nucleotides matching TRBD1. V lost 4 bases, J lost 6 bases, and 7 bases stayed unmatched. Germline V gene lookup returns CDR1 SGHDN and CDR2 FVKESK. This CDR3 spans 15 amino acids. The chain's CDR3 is CASSLEPGQGNIQYF. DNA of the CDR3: TGTGCCAGCAGCCTAGAACCGGGACAGGGAAACATTCAGTACTTC. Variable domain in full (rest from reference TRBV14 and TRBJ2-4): EAGVTQFPSHSVIEKGQTVTLRCDPISGHDNLYWYRRVMGKEIKFLLHFVKESKQDESGMPNNRFLAERTGGTYSTLKVQPAELEDSGVYFCASSLEPGQGNIQYFGAGTRLSVL.

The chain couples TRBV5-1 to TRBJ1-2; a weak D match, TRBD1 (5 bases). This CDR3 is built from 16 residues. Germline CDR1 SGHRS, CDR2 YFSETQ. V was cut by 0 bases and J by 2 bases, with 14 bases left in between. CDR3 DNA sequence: TGCGCCAGCAGCTTGGGGGGCCTGACGCTCAACTATGGCTACACCTTC. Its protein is CASSLGGLTLNYGYTF.

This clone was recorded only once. The CDR3 DNA sequence: TGTGCCAGCACCGGATATGGGGGCAGCTCGTTGGATGGCTACACCTTC. It codes for CASTGYGGSSLDGYTF. V gene TRBV5-4 combines with J gene TRBJ1-2, with D possibly matching TRBD1 (6 bases). The CDR3 consists of 16 residues. Germline CDR1 reads SGHNT; CDR2 reads YYREEE (reference sequence). Trimming took off 6 bases at V and 6 bases at J, with 24 bases between the two ends.